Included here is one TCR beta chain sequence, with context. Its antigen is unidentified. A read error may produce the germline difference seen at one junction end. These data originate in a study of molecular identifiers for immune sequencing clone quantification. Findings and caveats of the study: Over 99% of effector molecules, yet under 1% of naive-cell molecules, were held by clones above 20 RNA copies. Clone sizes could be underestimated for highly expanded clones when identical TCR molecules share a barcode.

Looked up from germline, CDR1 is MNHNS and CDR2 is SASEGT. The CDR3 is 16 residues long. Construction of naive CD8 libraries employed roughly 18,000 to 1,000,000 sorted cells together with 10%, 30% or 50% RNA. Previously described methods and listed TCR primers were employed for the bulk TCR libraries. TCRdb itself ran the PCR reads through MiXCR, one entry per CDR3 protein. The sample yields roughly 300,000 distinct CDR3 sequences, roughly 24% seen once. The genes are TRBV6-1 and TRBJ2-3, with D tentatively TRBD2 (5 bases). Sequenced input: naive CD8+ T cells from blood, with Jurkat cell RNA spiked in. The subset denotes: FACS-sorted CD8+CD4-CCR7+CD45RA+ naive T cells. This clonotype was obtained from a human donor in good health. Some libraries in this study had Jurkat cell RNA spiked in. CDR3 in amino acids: CASRTDNTGGTDAQYF. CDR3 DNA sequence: TGTGCCAGCAGAACCGACAACACCGGAGGCACAGATGCGCAGTATTTT.